A single T cell receptor (beta chain) is shown here with its context. It has no known antigen specificity. The input lacks base qualities; no much larger clone sits a single base away. Spanning cysteine to phenylalanine, the CDR3 consists of 17 amino acids. The CDR3 DNA has 51 bases and is translated from base 1. Via the germline V gene (reference sequence), CDR1 is WNHNN and CDR2 SYGVQD. Trimming at the junction amounts to 7 bases on V and 0 bases on J, and the germline ends lie 21 bases apart. This entry is derived from a study of naive CD8 T cells in extremely preterm neonates (dated by TCRdb to the late 2010s). About the study as a whole: The study compared TCRbeta CDR3 repertoires of sorted naive CD8+ T cells across four age groups: extremely preterm neonates, term neonates, young children and adults.

Term cord blood came from several elective full-term cesarean deliveries at roughly 37-41 weeks of gestation, without labor or rupture of membranes. The study left out pregnancies involving fetal demise, active maternal HSV infection or known maternal HIV infection. A FACSAria III cell sorter was used to sort live, Annexin V-negative naive CD8+ T cells (CD3+CD8+CD45RA+CCR7+). Between roughly 17,000 and 100,000 naive CD8+ T cells were sorted per sample. Preassembled standardized sampling kits were used to collect mixed venous-arterial cord blood. Cord blood stayed at room temperature and was processed within 4 hours after collection. Ficoll-Paque density gradient centrifugation was used to isolate mononuclear cells from diluted blood. Before sorting, mononuclear cells were cryopreserved in approximately 10% DMSO with 90% FBS and kept in long-term storage at -150 degrees C. After thawing, the cells were stained with Annexin V and with antibodies against CD3, CD8, CCR7 and CD45RA. Genomic DNA was extracted from snap-frozen sorted cell pellets with the DNeasy Blood and Tissue Kit.

A two-step, bias-controlled multiplex PCR was used to amplify TCRbeta CDR3 regions from genomic DNA. The multiplex PCR used primers specific for every TRBV and TRBJ gene segment. The immunoSEQ Assay was used to generate TCRbeta repertoire data. In the source study's methods: To merge closely related sequences, reads went through filtering and clustering using a relative-frequency ratio and a modified nearest-neighbor algorithm. IMGT annotation was the basis for assigning V, D and J genes to CDR3 sequences. Template counts were normalized for PCR amplification bias and quantified against synthetic TCR CDR3 analog sequences. Only unique productive sequences, defined as in-frame CDR3 sequences without stop codons, were included in the analyses. The immunoSEQ Analyzer software was used to calculate clonality, defined as 1 minus Pielou's evenness, and iChao1 richness. Statistical testing was performed in JMP, using Student's t-test or a non-parametric test depending on Shapiro-Wilk normality results. TCRdb obtained this table from immuneACCESS and retained in-frame rearrangements with V and J assigned. These tables miss some clones; where compared with another copy, unresolved V genes account for less than half of the shortfall, and the remainder is unexplained. Clonal size and the V and J genes are those of that table, whereas D and trimming came from the DNA. A total of about 4,900 clones appear in this sample, 95% to 98% of them only once. 0.47% of the sample is in the top ten clones.

Here is what the overall study found, with its caveats: Preterm neonates shared more CDR3 nucleotide sequences (around 2.7%) than term neonates (roughly 0.4%), young children (approximately 0.03%) and adults (approximately 0.01%). As limitations, the authors pointed to a small sample size and variable productive template counts among preterm samples. Significantly lower iChao1 richness than in all other age groups (p < 0.05) and an even clone distribution were observed in preterm neonates, indicating a less rich repertoire. Compared with the older groups, preterm CDR3s were shorter and closer to germline, carrying fewer N additions and showing less junctional trimming. Prospective longitudinal studies of preterm and term neonates were called for by the authors so that T cell development could be tracked within individuals.

The sequence came from a newborn in good health. Sequencing was carried out using naive CD8+ T cells from cord blood. This chain is built from TRBV10-1 and TRBJ2-5, with TRBD2 as a weak D call on 6 bases. Here is the DNA: TGCGCCAGCAACCCCTTAGGAGGGAATCACCACCAAGAGACCCAGTACTTC. Its protein product is CASNPLGGNHHQETQYF.